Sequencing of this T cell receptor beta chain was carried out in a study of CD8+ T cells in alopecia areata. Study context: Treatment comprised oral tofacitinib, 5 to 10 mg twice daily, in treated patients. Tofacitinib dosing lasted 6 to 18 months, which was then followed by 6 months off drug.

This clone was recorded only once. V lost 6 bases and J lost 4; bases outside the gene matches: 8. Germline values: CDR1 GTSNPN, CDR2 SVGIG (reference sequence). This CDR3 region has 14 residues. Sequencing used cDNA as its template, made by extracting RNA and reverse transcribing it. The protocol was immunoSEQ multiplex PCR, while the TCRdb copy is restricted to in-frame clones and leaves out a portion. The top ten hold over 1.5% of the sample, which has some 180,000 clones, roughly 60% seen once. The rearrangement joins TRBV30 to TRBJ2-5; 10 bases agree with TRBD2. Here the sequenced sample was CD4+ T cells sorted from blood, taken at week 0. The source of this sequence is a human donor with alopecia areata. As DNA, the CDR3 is TGTGCCTGTAGCGGACTAGCGGCAGGAGAGACCCAGTACTTC. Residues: CACSGLAAGETQYF.